The present entry profiles one T cell receptor beta chain with its context. The V end lost 7 bases, the J end lost 13 bases, and 16 bases lay between the germline ends. Germline V gives CDR1 MNHNS, CDR2 SASEGT. CDR3 length: 11 residues. This specimen comes from a study of tumor-infiltrating lymphocytes in oesophageal squamous cell carcinoma. Via MiXCR, TCRdb re-called the PCR reads, giving one row per CDR3 protein. The sample carries 15,000 to 20,000 distinct CDR3 sequences, less than 55% recorded once. The clonotype was recovered from a female donor with esophageal squamous cell carcinoma. The specimen was normal esophageal tissue next to the tumor. The rearrangement links TRBV6-1 to TRBJ2-5; possibly TRBD2 for D (5 bases). CDR3 sequence reads: CASKNTGELYF. The CDR3 DNA sequence: TGTGCCAGCAAGAACACCGGGGAGCTGTACTTC.